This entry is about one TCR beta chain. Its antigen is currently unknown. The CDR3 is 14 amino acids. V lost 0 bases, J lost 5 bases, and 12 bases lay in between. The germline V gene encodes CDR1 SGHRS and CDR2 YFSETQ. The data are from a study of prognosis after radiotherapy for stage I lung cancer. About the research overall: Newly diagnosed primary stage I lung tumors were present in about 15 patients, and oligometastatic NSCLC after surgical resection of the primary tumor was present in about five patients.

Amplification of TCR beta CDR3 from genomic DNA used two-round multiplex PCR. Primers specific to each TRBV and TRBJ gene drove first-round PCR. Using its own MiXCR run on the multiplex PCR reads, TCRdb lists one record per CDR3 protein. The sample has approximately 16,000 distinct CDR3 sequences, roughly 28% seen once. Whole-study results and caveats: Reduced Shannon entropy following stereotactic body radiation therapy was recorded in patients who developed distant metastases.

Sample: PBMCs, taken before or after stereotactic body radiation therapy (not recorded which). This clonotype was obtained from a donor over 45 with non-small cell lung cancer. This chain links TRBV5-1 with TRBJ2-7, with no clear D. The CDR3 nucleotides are TGCGCCAGCAGCTTGGTCGCAGGTCTCAACGAGCAGTACTTC. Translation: CASSLVAGLNEQYF.